This T cell receptor beta chain was obtained from a study of cytomegalovirus exposure and HLA in healthy donors. The V gene lost 4 bases and the J gene lost 7 bases, with 15 bases spanning the gap. The CDR3 length is 15 residues. Germline CDR1 is SGHNT and CDR2 is YYREEE (reference sequence). PCR amplification relied on 60 Vbeta primers (plus 13 Jbeta primers). Generated by immunoSEQ multiplex PCR, the TCRdb table keeps only in-frame clones and is missing some. In the table there are about 150,000 clones, approximately 79% of which are singletons. Input material: PBMCs. The chain joins TRBV5-4 to TRBJ1-6; a possible D gene is TRBD1 (5 bases). The sequence was obtained from a male donor in good health and CMV-seronegative. The CDR3 DNA reads as TGTGCCAGCAGCCCGACGGGGGGTGGCAATTCACCCCTCCACTTT. It is translated as CASSPTGGGNSPLHF.